A single sample is the source of the 32 T cell receptor beta chains below, sequenced in a study of cytotoxic CD8 clonotypes in ibrutinib-treated CLL. TCRdb's table, derived via immunoSEQ multiplex PCR, lists solely in-frame clones and lacks some. The sample has about 8,600 clones, over 60% seen once. Sequenced here: PBMCs, sampled before ibrutinib treatment. These receptors originate from a human donor with chronic lymphocytic leukemia.

The chain uses TRBV7-6 and TRBJ2-3; weak D call: TRBD2 (6 bases). Trimming took 4 bases from V and 1 from J, leaving 15 bases between them. Per the germline V gene, CDR1 is SGHVS and CDR2 is FNYEAQ. This CDR3 comprises 16 residues. The CDR3 loop reads CASSSPPGTRTDTQYF. CDR3 coding DNA: TGTGCCAGCAGCTCTCCCCCGGGGACTCGCACAGATACGCAGTATTTT.

The sample holds a few counts of this clone. V usage is TRBV19 and J usage is TRBJ2-5; 11 bases are shared with TRBD2. The germline V gene has CDR1 LNHDA and CDR2 SQIVND (reference sequence). CDR3 size: 15 residues. V was pared by 3 bases and J by 5 bases, with 5 bases of the junction left unmatched. The CDR3 loop is CASSIRSGRGETQYF. The DNA for the CDR3 is TGTGCCAGTAGTATTCGTAGCGGGAGGGGGGAGACCCAGTACTTC.

CDR3 nucleotide sequence: TGTGCCAGCAGCAGTTGGGGAAATGGCAATGAGCAGTTCTTC. As protein: CASSSWGNGNEQFF. The chain joins TRBV28 to TRBJ2-1; D remains ambiguous. V lost 6 bases and J lost 6, with 15 bases in between. Germline CDR1 MDHEN, CDR2 SYDVKM. The CDR3 consists of 14 residues.

The V gene is TRBV4-1, the J gene TRBJ2-1; 8 bases are a match to TRBD1. V lost 3 bases and J lost 3; bases outside the gene matches: 7. This CDR3 is built from 16 residues. Germline V gene data show CDR1 as MGHRA and CDR2 as YSYEKL. CDR3 sequence reads: CASSQYPGQDYNEQFF. DNA for the CDR3: TGCGCCAGCAGCCAGTATCCGGGACAGGACTACAATGAGCAGTTCTTC.

This sequence joins TRBV5-4 and TRBJ2-1, with TRBD2 matching 8 bases. The germline V gene has CDR1 SGHNT and CDR2 YYREEE (reference sequence). There are 16 residues in the CDR3. J lost 2 bases, V lost 4 bases, and 8 bases had no gene match. The CDR3 spells CASSVPRAGAYNEQFF. In DNA, the CDR3 is TGTGCCAGCAGCGTACCGCGAGCGGGAGCCTACAATGAGCAGTTCTTC.

The chain links TRBV5-6 to TRBJ1-2; D call uncertain. The CDR3 extends over 14 amino acids. Trimming shortened V by 0 bases and J by 1 base, and 7 bases separated the two germline ends. Germline-derived CDR1 and CDR2 are SGHDT and YYEEEE. The CDR3, as DNA: TGTGCCAGCAGCTTGGGAGGACTTAACTATGGCTACACCTTC. Protein sequence: CASSLGGLNYGYTF.

The V and J genes are TRBV28 and TRBJ2-1; unclear D gene. Germline-derived CDR1 and CDR2 are MDHEN and SYDVKM. Trimming pared 6 bases from V and 7 bases from J, leaving 19 bases between. CDR3 length equals 15 residues. The CDR3 sequence: CASSSAQLVKNEQFF. The CDR3 bases are TGTGCCAGCAGCTCAGCCCAGCTAGTAAAAAATGAGCAGTTCTTC.

This chain uses TRBV2 with TRBJ2-5; the D is unclear. CDR1 SNHLY and CDR2 FYNNEI come from the germline V gene. The CDR3 runs 10 residues. V gave up 4 bases and J gave up 5 bases, with 2 bases separating them. CDR3 coding DNA: TGTGCCAGCAGTGTGGAGACCCAGTACTTC. Protein: CASSVETQYF.

CDR3 residues: CASTSGGELFF. The CDR3 DNA follows: TGTGCCAGCACCTCAGGCGGGGAGCTGTTTTTT. The J gene is TRBJ2-2, the V gene TRBV2; D is unresolved. The CDR3 runs 11 residues. Trimming left V 7 bases short and J 7 bases short, with 7 bases between. The V gene's germline CDR1 is SNHLY and CDR2 FYNNEI.

In this sample, this clone turned up a few times. This sequence joins TRBV19 and TRBJ2-2; TRBD1 agrees at 9 bases. Trimming cost V 5 bases and J 7 bases; bases outside gene matches: 8. Germline V CDR1 and CDR2: LNHDA, SQIVND (reference sequence). The CDR3 runs 15 residues. The CDR3 spells CASSQQGATGGELFF. CDR3 in DNA: TGTGCCAGTAGTCAACAGGGGGCTACTGGCGGGGAGCTGTTTTTT.

Concerning this clone: The junction differs from germline at one of its ends, possibly a read error. The genes are TRBV6-1 and TRBJ2-7; D may be TRBD1 (5 bases). This CDR3 spans 14 amino acids. The germline gives CDR1 MNHNS, CDR2 SASEGT. CDR3 sequence: CASSKAGYFPEQYF. The CDR3 DNA is TGTGCCAGCAGTAAAGCAGGGTACTTTCCCGAGCAGTACTTC.

The chain uses TRBV30 and TRBJ2-1, with 8 bases that match TRBD2. The length of the CDR3 is 15 residues. Germline CDR1 and CDR2: GTSNPN and SVGIG (reference sequence). After removal of 1 base from V and 4 bases from J, the junction contained 6 bases not matched to a gene. The CDR3 spells CAWSEASGFYNEQFF. CDR3 sequence (DNA): TGTGCCTGGAGTGAAGCTAGCGGGTTTTACAATGAGCAGTTCTTC.

This clone has more than one count but fewer than ten. The rearrangement joins TRBV5-4 to TRBJ2-2; 15 positions agree with TRBD2. CDR1 and CDR2 from the germline V gene are SGHNT and YYREEE (reference sequence). This CDR3 region has 17 residues. V was pared by 5 bases and J by 1 base, with 3 bases of the junction left unmatched. As DNA, the CDR3 is TGTGCCAGCAGACAGGGACTAGCGGGAGGGAACACCGGGGAGCTGTTTTTT. Translation gives CASRQGLAGGNTGELFF.

The V and J genes are TRBV7-9 and TRBJ2-2, with 12 nucleotides matching TRBD2. The CDR3 sequence is 15 residues long. Germline V gives CDR1 SEHNR, CDR2 FQNEAQ (reference sequence). J lost 8 bases, V lost 5 bases, and 6 bases had no gene match. This chain's CDR3 is CASSRLAGDGGELFF. The CDR3 region has the DNA TGTGCCAGCAGCCGACTAGCGGGAGATGGTGGGGAGCTGTTTTTT.

For the CDR3, the DNA is TGTGCCAGCATCCCCCATGGGGGGGAGACCCAGTACTTC. As protein: CASIPHGGETQYF. The chain combines TRBV7-9 with TRBJ2-5; a weak D match, TRBD2 (6 bases). V lost 7 bases and J 5 bases, leaving 14 bases between the germline ends. The germline V gene encodes CDR1 SEHNR and CDR2 FQNEAQ (reference sequence). The CDR3 length is 13 residues.

CDR3 sequence: CAWSSRIGLRETQYF. Here the CDR3 DNA reads TGTGCCTGGAGTTCCCGGATAGGACTTCGGGAGACCCAGTACTTC. The chain joins TRBV30 to TRBJ2-5; D is perhaps TRBD2 (5 bases). Trimming shortened V by 2 bases and J by 5 bases, and 18 bases separated the two germline ends. The length of the CDR3 is 15 residues. The germline V gene encodes CDR1 GTSNPN and CDR2 SVGIG (reference sequence).

The gene calls are TRBV28 and TRBJ2-7; D not certain. There are 11 residues in the CDR3. Germline CDR1 and CDR2: MDHEN and SYDVKM. Trimming shortened V by 5 bases and J by 6 bases, and 8 bases separated the two germline ends. The CDR3 DNA sequence: TGTGCCAGCAGTAGGAGTCCCGAGCAGTACTTC. Translating it yields CASSRSPEQYF.

Here the CDR3 DNA reads TGTGCCAGCAGTGACTTGAGGACAGGGAGCCAAGAGACCCAGTACTTC. This codes for CASSDLRTGSQETQYF. This chain uses TRBV27 with TRBJ2-5, with 8 bases fitting TRBD1. The CDR3 is 16 amino acids. With 5 bases clipped from V and 1 base from J, the junction kept 9 bases outside the gene matches. CDR1 is MNHEY, CDR2 SMNVEV, per germline (reference sequence).

This chain connects TRBV7-6 to TRBJ2-3; D remains ambiguous. The V gene lost 5 bases and the J gene lost 5 bases, with 8 bases spanning the gap. The CDR3 extends over 12 amino acids. Germline assignment: CDR1 SGHVS and CDR2 FNYEAQ. CDR3 amino acids: CASSPVGDTQYF. The CDR3 bases are TGTGCCAGCAGCCCGGTAGGAGATACGCAGTATTTT.

This clone was recorded once. The chain couples TRBV27 to TRBJ2-7, with 10 positions matching TRBD1. Looked up from germline, CDR1 is MNHEY and CDR2 is SMNVEV (reference sequence). V lost 7 bases to trimming and J lost 3 bases; unmatched junction nucleotides: 6. The length of the CDR3 is 14 residues. The CDR3 is CASKGQGSFYEQYF. Here the CDR3 DNA reads TGTGCCAGCAAGGGACAGGGGTCTTTCTACGAGCAGTACTTC.

The chain links TRBV7-8 to TRBJ2-1; D not resolved. V dropped 0 bases and J dropped 6 bases, with 12 bases sitting between them. The CDR3 contains 15 residues. Germline loops: CDR1 SGHVS, CDR2 FQNEAQ. Here the CDR3 DNA reads TGTGCCAGCAGCTTAGCGCCCGGAGCCGGCAATGAGCAGTTCTTC. Protein product: CASSLAPGAGNEQFF.

The V and J genes are TRBV5-5 and TRBJ2-5, with no clear D. The CDR3 is 13 residues long. V gave up 2 bases and J gave up 2 bases, with 7 bases separating them. The germline V gene encodes CDR1 SGHKS and CDR2 YYEKEE (reference sequence). In nucleotides, the CDR3 is TGTGCCAGCAGCTTCTCTAGTCAAGAGACCCAGTACTTC. Its protein product is CASSFSSQETQYF. The entire variable domain, with the rest obtained from reference TRBV5-5 and TRBJ2-5, is as follows: DAGVTQSPTHLIKTRGQQVTLRCSPISGHKSVSWYQQVLGQGPQFIFQYYEKEERGRGNFPDRFSARQFPNYSSELNVNALLLGDSALYLCASSFSSQETQYFGPGTRLLVL.

The chain has TRBV7-2 and TRBJ2-3; no definite D call. V dropped 5 bases and J dropped 6 bases, with 12 bases sitting between them. The CDR3 is 13 amino acids. Germline lookup yields CDR1 SGHTA and CDR2 FQGNSA. CDR3: CASSTYGPDTQYF. In DNA, the CDR3 is TGTGCCAGCAGCACTTATGGACCGGATACGCAGTATTTT.

CDR3 amino acids: CASTSGSYGYTF. CDR3 nucleotide sequence: TGTGCCAGCACCTCAGGGTCCTATGGCTACACCTTC. J is TRBJ1-2 and V is TRBV6-1; a possible D gene is TRBD1 (5 bases). The CDR3 covers 12 residues. V shed 7 bases and J shed 4 bases, with 10 bases lying between them. Germline V gene sequence: CDR1 MNHNS, CDR2 SASEGT.

The chain links TRBV30 to TRBJ2-1, with D tentatively TRBD2 (6 bases). Germline values: CDR1 GTSNPN, CDR2 SVGIG (reference sequence). The ends were cut back, 3 bases at V and 10 bases at J, with 19 bases in the middle. CDR3 size: 14 residues. The CDR3 loop is CAWRASGYHTEQFF. The CDR3 coding sequence is TGTGCCTGGAGAGCCAGCGGGTACCACACGGAGCAGTTCTTC.

The V call is TRBV2, the J call TRBJ2-5, with a possible D match to TRBD1 (6 bases). This CDR3 region has 15 residues. The V end lost 4 bases, the J end lost 5 bases, and 17 bases lay between the germline ends. Germline lookup yields CDR1 SNHLY and CDR2 FYNNEI. The CDR3 bases are TGTGCCAGCAGTGCATTAACAGGGAACCGGGAGACCCAGTACTTC. It translates to CASSALTGNRETQYF. The whole variable domain, remainder taken from reference TRBV2 and TRBJ2-5, is EPEVTQTPSHQVTQMGQEVILRCVPISNHLYFYWYRQILGQKVEFLVSFYNNEISEKSEIFDDQFSVERPDGSNFTLKIRSTKLEDSAMYFCASSALTGNRETQYFGPGTRLLVL.

V gene TRBV6-4 combines with J gene TRBJ1-2; tentative D call: TRBD1 (6 bases). The CDR3 is made up of 15 amino acids. With 3 bases removed from V and 4 bases from J, the gap between germline ends came to 15 bases. From germline, CDR1 is MRHNA and CDR2 SNTAGT. CDR3 protein: CASSEVQGEGYGYTF. CDR3 nucleotide sequence: TGTGCCAGCAGTGAGGTACAGGGAGAAGGCTATGGCTACACCTTC.

The chain links TRBV6-1 to TRBJ2-5; 7 bases are shared with TRBD1. This CDR3 is 14 amino acids long. Trimming at V came to 6 bases and at J to 5 bases, leaving 9 bases not matched to a gene. The germline gives CDR1 MNHNS, CDR2 SASEGT. The CDR3 loop is CASREQTGRETQYF. The CDR3 bases are TGTGCCAGCAGGGAACAGACAGGGCGGGAGACCCAGTACTTC.

J is TRBJ1-1 and V is TRBV29-1, with no clear D. The V gene lost 1 base and the J gene lost 1 base, with 10 bases spanning the gap. The CDR3 loop spans 14 amino acids. Germline V gene data show CDR1 as SQVTM and CDR2 as ANQGSEA. CDR3 in amino acids: CSVEGHPGNTEAFF. The CDR3 region has the DNA TGCAGCGTTGAAGGCCACCCTGGGAACACTGAAGCTTTCTTT.

This rearrangement joins TRBV7-2 to TRBJ2-1; 9 positions match TRBD1. This CDR3 has 15 amino acids. Germline loops: CDR1 SGHTA, CDR2 FQGNSA. The V and J ends lost 6 bases and 7 bases, in that order; junction bases with no gene match: 10. CDR3 amino acids: CASSFQTGGINEQFF. The CDR3 coding sequence is TGTGCCAGCAGTTTTCAGACAGGGGGGATTAATGAGCAGTTCTTC.

This chain links TRBV27 with TRBJ1-5; D is uncertain. The CDR3 is 14 residues long. With 3 bases removed from V and 5 bases from J, the gap between germline ends came to 11 bases. The V gene's germline CDR1 is MNHEY and CDR2 SMNVEV (reference sequence). The CDR3 reads CASSFTVRDQPQHF. The CDR3 region has the DNA TGTGCCAGCAGTTTCACGGTTCGAGATCAGCCCCAGCATTTT.

The chain uses TRBV30 and TRBJ2-3; D tentatively reads TRBD1 or TRBD2 (5 bases each). Per germline, CDR1 GTSNPN and CDR2 SVGIG (reference sequence). Trimming shortened V by 0 bases and J by 5 bases, and 15 bases separated the two germline ends. The length of the CDR3 is 15 residues. The CDR3 spells CAWSVDRGRLDTQYF. CDR3 in DNA: TGTGCCTGGAGTGTAGACCGGGGCAGGCTAGATACGCAGTATTTT.